This record covers a single TCR delta chain. Its antigen is currently unknown. The protein recorded in TCRdb matches a much larger clone and deviates from this DNA's translation at residue 5, suggesting a read error; the protein here is obtained by translating the DNA. The data were taken from a study of gamma delta lymphoproliferative disorders and STAT genes. The overall study: Gamma-chain libraries were built from at least 50 ng of genomic DNA with the LymphoTrack Dx TCRG Assay. The EuroClonality-NGS protocol was used to prepare delta libraries.

The germline gives CDR1 GEAIGNYY, CDR2 EKD. The CDR3 is 19 amino acids. V shed 3 bases and J 0 bases; nucleotides not matched to a gene: 10. Genomic DNA from isolated PBMCs served as the sequencing template. Study conclusions and caveats: Most major patient clonotypes were shared with at least one healthy donor.

TCRdb redid clone calling on the multiplex PCR reads using CATT. The table records 3,100 or so delta-chain clones, around 1.1% of them present only once. The sequence came from a human donor in good health. This chain joins TRDV2 and TRDJ3, with TRDD3 identical over 7 bases. Sequencing input: blood. CDR3 loop: CACDAAGGPSSWDTRQMFF. CDR3 DNA: TGTGCCTGTGACGCGGCTGGGGGCCCGAGCTCCTGGGACACCCGACAGATGTTTTTC.